This entry lists 11 T cell receptor beta chains sequenced from one sample in a study of identifying expanded T cells in peripheral blood. Sequenced by immunoSEQ multiplex PCR; TCRdb stores in-frame clones only, minus some. Seen here are about 85,000 clones, more than 75% observed once, and the top ten hold 19%. Sequenced: blood. The receptors were sampled from a person aged 18 to 75 in good health.

This clone was observed a handful of times. The chain joins TRBV6-5 to TRBJ2-1; D is undetermined. This CDR3 comprises 13 residues. Trimming cost V 5 bases and J 2 bases, with 7 bases left between them. Germline V gene sequence: CDR1 MNHEY, CDR2 SVGAGI. The CDR3 loop reads CASSIEPYNEQFF. The CDR3 DNA is TGTGCCAGCAGTATCGAACCCTACAATGAGCAGTTCTTC.

This chain links TRBV7-9 with TRBJ2-6; D is undetermined. V lost 10 bases and J 4 bases, leaving 11 bases between the germline ends. Germline V gene sequence: CDR1 SEHNR, CDR2 FQNEAQ (reference sequence). This CDR3 is 13 amino acids long. The CDR3 loop reads CATQGPGANVLTF. CDR3 bases: TGTGCCACACAAGGACCAGGGGCCAACGTCCTGACTTTC.

The gene calls are TRBV29-1 and TRBJ2-1, with D possibly being TRBD2 (6 bases). V shed 2 bases and J shed 9 bases, with 17 bases lying between them. CDR3 length: 14 residues. Germline V lookup: CDR1 SQVTM, CDR2 ANQGSEA. CDR3: CSVEKEVWRGEQFF. CDR3 nucleotides: TGCAGCGTTGAAAAGGAAGTGTGGCGGGGTGAGCAGTTCTTC.

This clone has only one observation. The chain carries TRBV18 and TRBJ2-1; weak D call: TRBD2 (5 bases). The V gene lost 0 bases and the J gene lost 4 bases, with 10 bases spanning the gap. CDR3 length: 15 amino acids. Germline values: CDR1 KGHSH, CDR2 LQKENI. DNA of the CDR3: TGTGCCAGCTCACCACCGGGAGCCCCTTACAATGAGCAGTTCTTC. Translation gives CASSPPGAPYNEQFF.

The chain joins TRBV5-1 to TRBJ2-1; D not certain. The ends were cut back, 0 bases at V and 2 bases at J, with 3 bases in the middle. There are 13 residues in the CDR3. Germline CDR1 and CDR2: SGHRS and YFSETQ. This CDR3 is CASSLATYNEQFF. In DNA, the CDR3 is TGCGCCAGCAGCTTGGCCACCTACAATGAGCAGTTCTTC.

This chain uses TRBV19 with TRBJ1-5; D possibly corresponds to TRBD1 (6 bases). V was pared by 3 bases and J by 1 base, with 10 bases between. Germline values: CDR1 LNHDA, CDR2 SQIVND (reference sequence). The CDR3 consists of 15 residues. The CDR3 nucleotides read TGTGCCAGTAGTATGGGCAGGGGAAGCAATCAGCCCCAGCATTTT. It encodes CASSMGRGSNQPQHF.

The CDR3 here is CASSPYPDTEAFF. The CDR3 nucleotides read TGTGCCAGCAGCCCATATCCCGACACTGAAGCTTTCTTT. V usage is TRBV7-9 and J usage is TRBJ1-1, with D unclear. With 5 bases removed from V and 3 bases from J, the gap between germline ends came to 10 bases. The V gene's germline CDR1 is SEHNR and CDR2 FQNEAQ (reference sequence). The CDR3 is 13 amino acids.

For the CDR3, the DNA is TGTGCCTGGAGCGGGGTTACGACAGATACGCAGTATTTT. This translates into CAWSGVTTDTQYF. J is TRBJ2-3 and V is TRBV30; D perhaps matches TRBD2 (5 bases). Germline V gene lookup returns CDR1 GTSNPN and CDR2 SVGIG (reference sequence). V was cut by 3 bases and J by 3 bases, with 10 bases left in between. The CDR3 sequence is 13 residues long.

The chain is built from TRBV29-1 and TRBJ1-4; 7 positions agree with TRBD1. Germline V CDR1 and CDR2: SQVTM, ANQGSEA. The CDR3 consists of 13 residues. Trimming cost V 3 bases and J 4 bases; bases outside gene matches: 2. This CDR3 is CSVEGQFNEKLFF. CDR3 DNA sequence: TGCAGCGTTGAGGGACAGTTTAATGAAAAACTGTTTTTT. The full variable domain, completed using reference TRBV29-1 and TRBJ1-4, is SAVISQKPSRDICQRGTSLTIQCQVDSQVTMMFWYRQQPGQSLTLIATANQGSEATYESGFVIDKFPISRPNLTFSTLTVSNMSPEDSSIYLCSVEGQFNEKLFFGSGTQLSVL.

V usage is TRBV7-9 and J usage is TRBJ1-1, with unresolved D. V was trimmed by 5 bases and J by 0 bases, leaving 10 bases between them. The CDR3 contains 14 residues. Germline CDR1 SEHNR, CDR2 FQNEAQ (reference sequence). Written as DNA, the CDR3 is TGTGCCAGCAGCAGAAGAATCATGAACACTGAAGCTTTCTTT. Translating gives CASSRRIMNTEAFF. The variable domain in full, completed from reference TRBV7-9 and TRBJ1-1, reads DTGVSQNPRHKITKRGQNVTFRCDPISEHNRLYWYRQTLGQGPEFLTYFQNEAQLEKSRLLSDRFSAERPKGSFSTLEIQRTEQGDSAMYLCASSRRIMNTEAFFGQGTRLTVV.

This chain connects TRBV15 to TRBJ1-2; 7 bases align to TRBD1. Per germline, CDR1 LNHNV and CDR2 YYDKDF (reference sequence). Trimming took 1 base from V and 6 from J; bases not matched to a gene: 11. The CDR3 extends over 16 amino acids. CDR3 sequence (DNA): TGTGCCACCAGCAGAGGCCTACAGGGGCCCTTTCATGGCTACACCTTC. Translated, it gives CATSRGLQGPFHGYTF.